These T cell receptor beta chains were read from a single sample in a study of PD-1 blockade in classical Hodgkin lymphoma. The repertoire was sequenced with immunoSEQ multiplex PCR; TCRdb's copy has only in-frame clones and lacks some. The sample shows 30,000 to 35,000 clones, approximately 79% of them seen only once. The sample was CD4+ T cells from blood, taken before the fourth cycle of nivolumab. The receptor source for this set is a human donor with classical Hodgkin lymphoma. CDR3s include the opening cysteine and the closing phenylalanine or tryptophan. The D gene is left open where the match is weak. Some rows have no size entry. The others give once, few or many, or a class for an expanded clone.

j_gene: TRBJ1-2; len: 17; v_gene: TRBV5-5; d_gene: .; abundance: .; CDR3nt: TGTGCCAGCAGCTTCCCACCTTACAGGTCTTCTATCTATGGCTACACCTTC; CDR3aa: CASSFPPYRSSIYGYTF
j_gene: TRBJ2-2; len: 16; v_gene: TRBV7-9; d_gene: TRBD1; abundance: .; CDR3nt: TGTGCCAGCAGCTTCAGGGGACAGATTAACACCGGGGAGCTGTTTTTT; CDR3aa: CASSFRGQINTGELFF
j_gene: TRBJ1-3; len: 14; v_gene: TRBV10-3; d_gene: .; abundance: .; CDR3nt: TGTGCCAACGCTATTGACGGCTCTGGAAACACCATATATTTT; CDR3aa: CANAIDGSGNTIYF
j_gene: TRBJ1-2; len: 17; v_gene: TRBV19; d_gene: .; abundance: .; CDR3nt: TGTGCCAGTACTACAGCCTTACAGGGAGTCCTTAACTATGGCTACACCTTC; CDR3aa: CASTTALQGVLNYGYTF
j_gene: TRBJ2-3; len: 16; v_gene: TRBV6-5; d_gene: TRBD2; abundance: .; CDR3nt: TGTGCCAGCAGTTATACTAGCGGGGGGGTAGTAGATACGCAGTATTTT; CDR3aa: CASSYTSGGVVDTQYF
j_gene: TRBJ1-4; len: 13; v_gene: TRBV29-1; d_gene: .; abundance: .; CDR3nt: TGCAGCGTTGGGGAAGCGGCTAATGAAAAACTGTTTTTT; CDR3aa: CSVGEAANEKLFF
j_gene: TRBJ1-2; len: 12; v_gene: TRBV7-2; d_gene: TRBD1; abundance: .; CDR3nt: TGTGCCAGCCAGGGGGGGGCGGATGGCTACACCTTC; CDR3aa: CASQGGADGYTF
j_gene: TRBJ1-5; len: 15; v_gene: TRBV19; d_gene: TRBD1; abundance: .; CDR3nt: TGTGCCAGTAGTGATACAGGGGGTAGCAATCAGCCCCAGCATTTT; CDR3aa: CASSDTGGSNQPQHF
j_gene: TRBJ1-4; len: 12; v_gene: TRBV19; d_gene: .; abundance: once; CDR3nt: TGTGCCAGTAGTATATCGGCAGGGGAACTGTTTTTT; CDR3aa: CASSISAGELFF
j_gene: TRBJ1-1; len: 13; v_gene: TRBV7-9; d_gene: TRBD1; abundance: .; CDR3nt: TGTGCCAGCAGCTCGGGACAGGACACTGAAGCTTTCTTT; CDR3aa: CASSSGQDTEAFF
j_gene: TRBJ2-3; len: 15; v_gene: TRBV5-4; d_gene: .; abundance: .; CDR3nt: TGTGCCAGCAGCTTGGAGGCCAGCAGAGCGGATACGCAGTATTTT; CDR3aa: CASSLEASRADTQYF
j_gene: TRBJ1-3; len: 15; v_gene: TRBV7-9; d_gene: TRBD1; abundance: .; CDR3nt: TGTGCCAGCAGCTTGGATACAGGGGCGCTCGACACCATATATTTT; CDR3aa: CASSLDTGALDTIYF
j_gene: TRBJ1-3; len: 17; v_gene: TRBV5-1; d_gene: TRBD1; abundance: .; CDR3nt: TGCGCCAGCAGCTTGCAGGCAGGGGGCCTCTCTGGAAACACCATATATTTT; CDR3aa: CASSLQAGGLSGNTIYF
j_gene: TRBJ1-3; len: 12; v_gene: TRBV28; d_gene: TRBD1; abundance: .; CDR3nt: TGTGCCAGCAGAGGGACAGTTAACACCATATATTTT; CDR3aa: CASRGTVNTIYF
j_gene: TRBJ2-5; len: 16; v_gene: TRBV4-2; d_gene: TRBD2; abundance: few; CDR3nt: TGTGCCAGCAGCCAAGGGCTAGCGGGGGCCCAAGAGACCCAGTACTTC; CDR3aa: CASSQGLAGAQETQYF
j_gene: TRBJ2-3; len: 17; v_gene: TRBV7-9; d_gene: TRBD1; abundance: .; CDR3nt: TGTGCCAGCAGCGTTCGGGGAAAAGACAGGGTGAGGGATACGCAGTATTTT; CDR3aa: CASSVRGKDRVRDTQYF
j_gene: TRBJ2-7; len: 14; v_gene: TRBV5-6; d_gene: .; abundance: .; CDR3nt: TGTGCCAGCAGCTTAATCCTACTCTCCTACGAGCAGTACTTC; CDR3aa: CASSLILLSYEQYF
j_gene: TRBJ1-4; len: 15; v_gene: TRBV5-6; d_gene: .; abundance: .; CDR3nt: TGTGCCAGCAGCTTGGTTGGGGCAACTAATGAAAAACTGTTTTTT; CDR3aa: CASSLVGATNEKLFF
j_gene: TRBJ2-7; len: 15; v_gene: TRBV7-2; d_gene: .; abundance: .; CDR3nt: TGTGCCAGCAGAATCTTCGGGGCCCGGGCCGACGAGCAGTACTTC; CDR3aa: CASRIFGARADEQYF
j_gene: TRBJ1-1; len: 14; v_gene: TRBV7-2; d_gene: .; abundance: .; CDR3nt: TGTGCCAGCAGCTTACTGGCCTTGAACACTGAAGCTTTCTTT; CDR3aa: CASSLLALNTEAFF
j_gene: TRBJ2-3; len: 14; v_gene: TRBV5-1; d_gene: .; abundance: .; CDR3nt: TGCGCCAGCAGCTTGGGGTTAGTCACAGATACGCAGTATTTT; CDR3aa: CASSLGLVTDTQYF
j_gene: TRBJ2-3; len: 17; v_gene: TRBV5-1; d_gene: TRBD2; abundance: .; CDR3nt: TGCGCCAGCAGCTTGACGGCTAGCGGGGGGTCCACAGATACGCAGTATTTT; CDR3aa: CASSLTASGGSTDTQYF
j_gene: TRBJ1-1; len: 15; v_gene: TRBV10-3; d_gene: TRBD1; abundance: .; CDR3nt: TGTGCCATCAGGCGGGAGGGACAGGTGAACGCTGAAGCTTTCTTT; CDR3aa: CAIRREGQVNAEAFF
j_gene: TRBJ1-2; len: 13; v_gene: TRBV4-2; d_gene: TRBD1; abundance: few; CDR3nt: TGTGCCAGCAGCAAGGACAGGGGGGATGGCTACACCTTC; CDR3aa: CASSKDRGDGYTF
j_gene: TRBJ1-2; len: 16; v_gene: TRBV19; d_gene: TRBD1; abundance: .; CDR3nt: TGTGCCAGTAGTATAGTCCCGGGACAGGGGACGAATGGCTACACCTTC; CDR3aa: CASSIVPGQGTNGYTF
j_gene: TRBJ2-3; len: 14; v_gene: TRBV18; d_gene: TRBD2; abundance: .; CDR3nt: TGTGCCAGCTCAAGCGGGGGGGACACAGATACGCAGTATTTT; CDR3aa: CASSSGGDTDTQYF
j_gene: TRBJ1-1; len: 15; v_gene: TRBV5-1; d_gene: .; abundance: once; CDR3nt: TGCGCCAGCAGCTTGGTAACACCAAAGGACGCTGAAGCTTTCTTT; CDR3aa: CASSLVTPKDAEAFF
j_gene: TRBJ1-3; len: 17; v_gene: TRBV9; d_gene: .; abundance: once; CDR3nt: TGTGCCAGCAGCGTATATTCTTGGACAGACTCTGGAAACACCATATATTTT; CDR3aa: CASSVYSWTDSGNTIYF
j_gene: TRBJ1-2; len: 14; v_gene: TRBV6-5; d_gene: TRBD1; abundance: .; CDR3nt: TGTGCCAGCAGTTATGACAGGGGGCAGGGTGGCTACACCTTC; CDR3aa: CASSYDRGQGGYTF
j_gene: TRBJ1-6; len: 14; v_gene: TRBV9; d_gene: .; abundance: .; CDR3nt: TGTGCCAGCAGCGAGGACGACTATAATTCACCCCTCCACTTT; CDR3aa: CASSEDDYNSPLHF
j_gene: TRBJ1-6; len: 14; v_gene: TRBV5-1; d_gene: .; abundance: .; CDR3nt: TGCGCCAGCAGCCTGGGCAGGGATAATTCACCCCTCCACTTT; CDR3aa: CASSLGRDNSPLHF
j_gene: TRBJ2-1; len: 13; v_gene: TRBV5-1; d_gene: .; abundance: .; CDR3nt: TGCGCCAGCAGCTTGTTCCCGCGGGATGAGCAGTTCTTC; CDR3aa: CASSLFPRDEQFF
j_gene: TRBJ1-1; len: 16; v_gene: TRBV23-1; d_gene: TRBD1; abundance: .; CDR3nt: TGCGCCAGCAGTCAGAGACAGGGTGAGCCGAACACTGAAGCTTTCTTT; CDR3aa: CASSQRQGEPNTEAFF
j_gene: TRBJ2-2; len: 11; v_gene: TRBV7-8; d_gene: .; abundance: .; CDR3nt: TGTGCCAGCAGCCGGGGCGGGGAGCTGTTTTTT; CDR3aa: CASSRGGELFF
j_gene: TRBJ1-1; len: 13; v_gene: TRBV7-9; d_gene: .; abundance: .; CDR3nt: TGTGCCAGCAGCCCCCGGCCCTTCAATGAAGCTTTCTTT; CDR3aa: CASSPRPFNEAFF
j_gene: TRBJ1-3; len: 15; v_gene: TRBV19; d_gene: TRBD1; abundance: .; CDR3nt: TGTGCCAGTAGTCGGGACAGGGACTCTGGAAACACCATATATTTT; CDR3aa: CASSRDRDSGNTIYF
j_gene: TRBJ2-5; len: 15; v_gene: TRBV7-9; d_gene: .; abundance: .; CDR3nt: TGTGCCAGCAGCCAAATTTATCAGAATTCGGAGACCCAGTACTTC; CDR3aa: CASSQIYQNSETQYF